This section outlines one T cell receptor beta chain sequence together with its context. Its antigen is unknown. It has no much larger one-base neighbor in the sample; base qualities were not kept. The data are from a study of immune evolution from preneoplasia to lung adenocarcinoma (dated by TCRdb to the early 2020s). With respect to the entire study: The study profiled immune contexture across lung adenocarcinoma precursors and invasive adenocarcinoma using immune gene expression, TCR sequencing and multiplex immunofluorescence. POLYSOLVER was used to infer Class I HLA alleles from exome data, and LOHHLA was used to detect allele-specific HLA loss. The overall cohort was made up of fewer than 70 patients with pulmonary nodules who had surgical resection. Whole exome sequencing and methylation data from the same cohort of nodules were integrated with the immune data. TCR sequencing data were obtained from about 50 patients. The sample size was set by how many specimens were available, not by a prior power calculation. Resected precursor lesions (AAH, AIS, MIA) and invasive adenocarcinomas were compared against paired morphologically normal lung tissue. The study reported that some 100 samples were used for TCR sequencing. Findings and caveats that apply to the study as a whole: The findings reflected association rather than direct causation, and larger cohorts with long-term follow-up and longitudinal biopsies were considered necessary. Clonality was highest in normal lung, while later-stage lesions appeared to show lower clonality but higher T cell density and diversity. Top T cell clone frequencies were highest in normal lung and appeared to decrease progressively from AAH through AIS, MIA and invasive adenocarcinoma. Because all patients came from Japan and China, whether the findings apply to Western populations was uncertain.

The CDR3 contains 11 residues, cysteine and phenylalanine counted. The only DNA kept is the CDR3, 33 bases in frame from the first base. V sheds 3 bases and J sheds 5 bases, leaving 4 bases between their ends. CDR1 WNHNN and CDR2 SYGVQD were looked up in the germline V gene (reference sequence). Between 2014 and 2017, the patients underwent resection in either Japan or China. Histologic diagnosis of each case was confirmed independently by two lung cancer pathologists on H&E slides. DNA was isolated from FFPE tissue using the AllPrep DNA/RNA FFPE Kit. Using the immunoSEQ hsTCRbeta Kit, TCR beta CDR3 regions were sequenced from DNA. On the authors' methods: The ImmunoSEQ Analyzer was used to analyse the TCR sequencing data. T cell clonality was defined as 1 minus Pielou's evenness, as computed on productive rearrangements. To measure T cell diversity, the inverse Simpson index was applied to productive templates. T cell density was TCR beta template counts normalized to usable DNA, estimated by amplifying and sequencing housekeeping genes. Two-sided Kruskal-Wallis tests were used to compare TCR metrics between histologic stages. Imported from immuneACCESS, the table was reduced by TCRdb to in-frame sequences with V and J called. These copies leave out some clones; in studies compared against another copy, an unresolved V gene accounts for under half, and the cause of the remainder is not known. Clone size and V and J calls were adopted from that table, with D and trimming inferred from the DNA. The sample contains more than 3,000 clones, around 86% of them found a single time. The ten largest clones add up to less than 15% of the sample.

What was sequenced was FFPE adjacent normal lung tissue. This TCR was recovered from a person aged 35 to 50 with lung adenocarcinoma. The chain is encoded by TRBV10-1 joined to TRBJ2-5, with the D gene call left open. The DNA reads TGCGCCAGCAGTGACCTCGAGACCCAGTACTTC. Translation gives CASSDLETQYF.